This is a list of T cell receptor beta chains from one sample in a study of T cells in localized non-small cell lung cancer. Profiling relied on immunoSEQ multiplex PCR, and the TCRdb table lists in-frame clones only, not all of them. The top ten hold 20% to 25% of the sample, which has just over 70,000 clones, roughly nine tenths seen once. The sequencing here drew on peripheral blood, taken before any cancer treatment. Receptor source: a male donor at least 60 years old with stage III squamous cell lung carcinoma. Each CDR3 is given with its conserved first and last residue. D genes are given only for firm matches. For some rows the clone size is stated as once, few or many, or as a class when expanded; others skip it.

abundance	v_gene	j_gene	d_gene	CDR3nt	CDR3aa
.	TRBV4-1	TRBJ1-6	.	TGCGCCAGCAGCCAAGAGTGGCACGGGCCCGGCGAAGCAAATAATTCACCCCTCCACTTT	CASSQEWHGPGEANNSPLHF
.	TRBV29-1	TRBJ2-1	TRBD2	TGCAGCGTGGGACTAGCGGGTTACTACAATGAGCAGTTCTTC	CSVGLAGYYNEQFF
.	TRBV7-9	TRBJ1-5	TRBD1	TGTGCCAGCAGCCTAACAGGGGCGGGAGATCAGCCCCAGCATTTT	CASSLTGAGDQPQHF
.	TRBV7-9	TRBJ1-5	.	TGTGCCAGCAGCTTCGGGCCTCCCGGGAATCAGCCCCAGCATTTT	CASSFGPPGNQPQHF
.	TRBV5-4	TRBJ2-1	.	TGTGCCAGCCGTAGGGGGGCAGGGAGCTCCTACAATGAGCAGTTCTTC	CASRRGAGSSYNEQFF
.	TRBV5-6	TRBJ1-4	.	TGTGCCAGCAGCTTGGTAGGGGTTCAGGAAAAACTGTTTTTT	CASSLVGVQEKLFF
.	TRBV4-1	TRBJ1-2	.	TGCGCCAGCAGCCAAACAGCGGTCACCTATGGCTACACCTTC	CASSQTAVTYGYTF
.	TRBV6-5	TRBJ2-2	.	TGTGCCAGCAGTTACAGGGCAGGGAGCACCGGGGAGCTGTTTTTT	CASSYRAGSTGELFF
.	TRBV19	TRBJ2-2	.	TGTGCCAGTTTAGGGGGAGTAGGCGGGGAGCTGTTTTTT	CASLGGVGGELFF
.	TRBV5-1	TRBJ2-7	.	TGCGCCAGCAGCGGGGGAGTTTACGAGCAGTACTTC	CASSGGVYEQYF
.	TRBV27	TRBJ1-1	.	TGTGCCAGCAGTTTATCGCGGGGGGCTGAAGCTTTCTTT	CASSLSRGAEAFF
once	TRBV9	TRBJ2-5	.	TGTGCCAGCAGCGTAAATGGACAGCAAATAGAAGAGACCCAGTACTTC	CASSVNGQQIEETQYF
.	TRBV7-8	TRBJ1-6	TRBD1	TGTGCCAGCAGCTATTTAACAGGGGGCGCGGATTCACCCCTCCACTTT	CASSYLTGGADSPLHF
.	TRBV25-1	TRBJ2-7	.	TGTGCCAGCAGTGAATCATTCGGGGTCACCTACGAGCAGTACTTC	CASSESFGVTYEQYF
.	TRBV7-2	TRBJ1-6	.	TGTGCCAGCAGCTTACCCGGGCGGGTTAGGGGGAGCAATTCACCCCTCCACTTT	CASSLPGRVRGSNSPLHF
.	TRBV18	TRBJ1-2	TRBD1	TGTGCCAGCTCACCAAACAGGGGGAAATTTGGCTACACCTTC	CASSPNRGKFGYTF
.	TRBV4-2	TRBJ2-1	.	TGTGCCAGCAGCCAAGCCGGGACTGGACGCTACAATGAGCAGTTCTTC	CASSQAGTGRYNEQFF
.	TRBV9	TRBJ1-3	.	TGTGCCAGCAGCCCCCAGGACATTGGATCGACCATATATTTT	CASSPQDIGSTIYF
.	TRBV5-6	TRBJ1-2	.	TGTGCCAGCAGCGGAATGATCTATGGCTACACCTTC	CASSGMIYGYTF
.	TRBV11-2	TRBJ1-6	.	TGTGCCAGCAGCCCGGTCCAAGCTTCACCCCTCCACTTT	CASSPVQASPLHF
once	TRBV10-3	TRBJ2-6	TRBD1	TGTGCCATCAGTGAGTTGGGACAGGGGGCTGGGGCCAACGTCCTGACTTTC	CAISELGQGAGANVLTF
.	TRBV7-7	TRBJ2-7	TRBD1	TGTGCCAGCAGCCCACTCCCGGGACAGGGGGCTTCGGCCTACGAGCAGTACTTC	CASSPLPGQGASAYEQYF
.	TRBV27	TRBJ2-2	.	TGTGCCAGCAGGGCTGGGGGCACCGGGGAGCTGTTTTTT	CASRAGGTGELFF
once	TRBV27	TRBJ1-5	.	TGTGCCAGCAGACTCAGGGTGGGCAATCAGCCCCAGCATTTT	CASRLRVGNQPQHF
.	TRBV6-5	TRBJ1-3	.	TGTGCCGGGTACGTGGCAGGGGCTGGAAACACCATATATTTT	CAGYVAGAGNTIYF
.	TRBV10-2	TRBJ1-2	.	TGCGCCAGCAGTGAGAAAAGGAGGAATGGCTACACCTTC	CASSEKRRNGYTF
.	TRBV19	TRBJ2-2	.	TGTGCCACTAGGGTGCAGGGGAGCACCGGGGAGCTGTTTTTT	CATRVQGSTGELFF
.	TRBV28	TRBJ1-2	.	TGTGCCAGCAGAAACACAGGGAGACTTAGCTATGGCTACACCTTC	CASRNTGRLSYGYTF
.	TRBV29-1	TRBJ1-2	.	TGCAGCGTTGAGTTGGGGGATCTCGCTGGCTACACCTTC	CSVELGDLAGYTF
few	TRBV6-5	TRBJ1-5	.	TGTGCCAGCAGGGGGGGTGGGGCAAATCAGCCCCAGCATTTT	CASRGGGANQPQHF
.	TRBV18	TRBJ2-3	.	TGTGCCAGCTCACCACCGACTAGGGCAGATACGCAGTATTTT	CASSPPTRADTQYF
.	TRBV7-9	TRBJ2-3	TRBD1	TGTGCCAGCAGCTTATTCGCCAGGGGGCTAAAAGGGACGCAGTATTTT	CASSLFARGLKGTQYF
.	TRBV9	TRBJ2-1	.	TGTGCCAGCAGCGTAGGGCAGGAAGCCTACAATGAGCAGTTCTTC	CASSVGQEAYNEQFF
.	TRBV5-1	TRBJ2-2	.	TGCGCCAGCAGCTTGGGAGGGGTCAACACCGGGGAGCTGTTTTTT	CASSLGGVNTGELFF
.	TRBV15	TRBJ1-6	.	TGTGCCACCAGGAGTGACTACAGAGAGAATTCACCCCTCCACTTT	CATRSDYRENSPLHF
.	TRBV11-2	TRBJ2-3	.	TGTGCCAGCAGCTTAGAGGGGTACGGTACGCAGTATTTT	CASSLEGYGTQYF
.	TRBV27	TRBJ1-5	.	TGTGCCAGCAGTTCCTTCTGGGCAGGGAGCAATCAGCCCCAGCATTTT	CASSSFWAGSNQPQHF
.	TRBV6-1	TRBJ2-1	.	TGTGCCAGCAGTGGCCGAGATGAGCAGTTCTTC	CASSGRDEQFF
.	TRBV6-5	TRBJ2-2	TRBD2	TGTGCCAGCAAAGAGCGGGGGAGAACCGGGGAGCTGTTTTTT	CASKERGRTGELFF
.	TRBV9	TRBJ2-2	TRBD1	TGTGCCAGCAGCGCGGGACAGGGGGCCCGGGAGCTGTTTTTT	CASSAGQGARELFF
.	TRBV19	TRBJ1-3	.	TGTGCCAGTAGGGCCCTCAGGGAGGCCAACTCTGGAAACACCATATATTTT	CASRALREANSGNTIYF
.	TRBV5-1	TRBJ2-5	.	TGCGCCAGCAGCTTGGGTCAGGGGAAGGGAGAGACCCAGTACTTC	CASSLGQGKGETQYF
.	TRBV7-8	TRBJ2-2	TRBD2	TGTGCCAGCAGCTTAGTAGGGACTAGCAACACCGGGGAGCTGTTTTTT	CASSLVGTSNTGELFF
.	TRBV5-6	TRBJ1-6	.	TGTGCCAGCAGCTCAGCGGTGGATTCACCCCTCCACTTT	CASSSAVDSPLHF
.	TRBV29-1	TRBJ2-6	.	TGCAGCGTTGAGGCAGAAAACTCTGGGGCCAACGTCCTGACTTTC	CSVEAENSGANVLTF
.	TRBV30	TRBJ1-1	.	TGTGCCTGGGGAGAGGTGGACACTGAAGCTTTCTTT	CAWGEVDTEAFF
.	TRBV29-1	TRBJ1-2	TRBD1	TGCAGCCTCGTCCAGCAGGGGGCGGATGGCTACACCTTC	CSLVQQGADGYTF
.	TRBV11-2	TRBJ1-3	.	TGTGCCAGCAGCTTAGACCTCGCCAGAAACACCATATATTTT	CASSLDLARNTIYF
.	TRBV7-5	TRBJ2-5	.	TGTGCCAGAAGCGACATAGCGGGTCTACAAGAGACCCAGTACTTC	CARSDIAGLQETQYF
.	TRBV6-6	TRBJ1-1	.	TGTGCCAGCAGCTTATTCGTGGGGACTGAAGCTTTCTTT	CASSLFVGTEAFF
.	TRBV28	TRBJ1-5	.	TGTGCCACCCTTGAGGACAGCCATCAGCCCCAGCATTTT	CATLEDSHQPQHF
.	TRBV6-6	TRBJ1-1	TRBD1	TGTGCCAGCAGGGGACACAGGGGCGGCGAGACTGAAGCTTTCTTT	CASRGHRGGETEAFF
once	TRBV28	TRBJ1-1	.	TGTGCCAGCAATTCGCTGGGCTTCAGATGGACTGGCACTGAAGCTTTCTTT	CASNSLGFRWTGTEAFF
once	TRBV7-8	TRBJ1-4	.	TGTGCCAGCAGCTTGCCCTCGGGGGCGGGTGAAAAACTGTTTTTT	CASSLPSGAGEKLFF
.	TRBV6-1	TRBJ1-4	.	TGTGCCAGCAGTGAAATGTCGGCAACTAATGAAAAACTGTTTTTT	CASSEMSATNEKLFF
once	TRBV7-8	TRBJ2-3	TRBD2	TGTGCCAGCACCCCCCAGGGAGGGTCAGATACGCAGTATTTT	CASTPQGGSDTQYF
.	TRBV11-3	TRBJ2-1	.	TGTGCCAGCAGCTTAGTGGGGACGGTCTACAATGAGCAGTTCTTC	CASSLVGTVYNEQFF
few	TRBV28	TRBJ1-5	.	TGTGCCAGCAGAAACAACCGGGACCCACCAGGGCCCCAGCATTTT	CASRNNRDPPGPQHF